The clone carrying this T cell receptor beta chain was counted a few times. This CDR3 spans 13 amino acids. V lost 3 bases, J lost 6 bases, and 2 bases stayed unmatched. Germline CDR1 and CDR2: SGHKS and YYEKEE (reference sequence). This record belongs to a study of identical twins. TCRdb reprocessed the 5' RACE reads via MiXCR and lists one record per CDR3 protein. The table lists more than 350,000 distinct CDR3 sequences, approximately 9.1% of them singletons. The chain employs TRBV5-5 and TRBJ2-2, with TRBD1 matching 7 bases. This sequence was found in a woman aged 50 to 60 in good health. What was sequenced was naive T cells sorted from blood. The CDR3 here is CASSSGQAGELFF. The CDR3 DNA reads TGTGCCAGCAGCTCAGGACAGGCCGGGGAGCTGTTTTTT.